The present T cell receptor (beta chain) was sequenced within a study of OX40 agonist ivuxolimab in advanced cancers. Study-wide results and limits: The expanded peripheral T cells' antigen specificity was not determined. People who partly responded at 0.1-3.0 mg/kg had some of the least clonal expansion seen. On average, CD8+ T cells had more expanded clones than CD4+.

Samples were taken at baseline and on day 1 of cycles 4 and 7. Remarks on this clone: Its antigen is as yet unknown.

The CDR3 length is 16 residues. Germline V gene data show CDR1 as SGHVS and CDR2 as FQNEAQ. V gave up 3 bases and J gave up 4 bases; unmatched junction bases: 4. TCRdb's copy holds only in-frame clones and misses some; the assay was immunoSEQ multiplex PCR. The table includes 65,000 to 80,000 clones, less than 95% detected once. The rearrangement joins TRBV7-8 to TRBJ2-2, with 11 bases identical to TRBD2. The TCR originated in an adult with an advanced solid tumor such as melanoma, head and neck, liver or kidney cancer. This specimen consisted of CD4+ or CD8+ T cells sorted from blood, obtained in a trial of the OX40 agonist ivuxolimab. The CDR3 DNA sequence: TGTGCCAGCAGCTTTAATAGCGGGGGGGGCACCGGGGAGCTGTTTTTT. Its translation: CASSFNSGGGTGELFF.